This is a list of T cell receptor beta chains from one sample in a study of cytomegalovirus exposure and HLA in healthy donors. Only in-frame clones appear in the TCRdb table, and some are missing; sequencing was by immunoSEQ multiplex PCR. This table has about 43,000 clones, approximately 80% appearing once. The material sequenced was PBMCs. These TCRs come from a man aged 25 to 40 in good health and CMV-seronegative. The CDR3 runs from the conserved cysteine through the conserved F or W. The D gene is left open where the match is weak. A clone size is listed for some rows: how often the clone was seen (once, few, many), or a class if it is expanded.

>once|TRBV7-2|TRBJ2-2|NA
CASSLVTGLDTGELFF
TGTGCCAGCAGCTTAGTTACGGGGTTGGACACCGGGGAGCTGTTTTTT
>NA|TRBV7-2|TRBJ1-5|TRBD1
CASSYRGDQPQHF
TGTGCCAGCAGCTACAGGGGGGATCAGCCCCAGCATTTT
>few|TRBV2|TRBJ2-7|TRBD2
CASSVSKRDRKNSYEQYF
TGTGCCAGCAGTGTAAGCAAGCGGGATCGAAAAAACTCGTACGAGCAGTACTTC
>NA|TRBV27|TRBJ1-4|NA
CASSPRVSREKLFF
TGTGCCAGCAGCCCCAGGGTATCACGTGAAAAACTGTTTTTT
>NA|TRBV5-4|TRBJ2-2|TRBD2
CASSSIAGGQTGELFF
TGTGCCAGCAGCTCGATAGCGGGAGGGCAGACCGGGGAGCTGTTTTTT
>NA|TRBV4-2|TRBJ2-7|TRBD1
CASSQDVGTGGVEQYF
TGTGCCAGCAGCCAAGATGTCGGAACAGGGGGCGTGGAGCAGTACTTC
>NA|TRBV18|TRBJ2-5|NA
CASSPLPSRVSQETQYF
TGTGCCAGCTCACCACTACCTTCCAGGGTCAGCCAAGAGACCCAGTACTTC
>NA|TRBV18|TRBJ2-2|NA
CASSPRTGELFF
TGTGCCAGCTCACCTCGCACCGGGGAGCTGTTTTTT
>NA|TRBV7-2|TRBJ2-1|TRBD2
CASSSSLLLAVSYNEQFF
TGTGCCAGCAGCTCCTCCCTATTACTAGCGGTCTCCTACAATGAGCAGTTCTTC
>NA|TRBV5-3|TRBJ2-1|NA
CARSSVRSLYNEQFF
TGTGCCAGAAGCTCCGTCAGGTCTCTTTACAATGAGCAGTTCTTC
>NA|TRBV10-3|TRBJ2-7|NA
CATREIAEDEQYF
TGTGCCACCAGGGAGATCGCGGAAGACGAGCAGTACTTC
>NA|TRBV11-2|TRBJ2-7|TRBD1
CASSQTTGAPVGQVYEQYF
TGTGCCAGCAGCCAGACGACAGGGGCGCCCGTTGGGCAGGTCTACGAGCAGTACTTC
>NA|TRBV4-3|TRBJ2-5|TRBD2
CASSQGTSGVQETQYF
TGCGCCAGCAGCCAAGGGACTAGCGGAGTCCAAGAGACCCAGTACTTC
>NA|TRBV2|TRBJ2-3|NA
CASSLGLIDTQYF
TGTGCCAGCAGCCTGGGGCTAATAGATACGCAGTATTTT
>NA|TRBV7-3|TRBJ1-2|NA
CASSLTADYGYTF
TGTGCCAGCAGCTTAACGGCAGACTATGGCTACACCTTC
>NA|TRBV2|TRBJ2-7|TRBD2
CASSEGGGTQRVYEQYF
TGTGCCAGCAGTGAAGGGGGGGGGACCCAAAGGGTCTACGAGCAGTACTTC
>NA|TRBV4-3|TRBJ2-5|TRBD1
CASSQGTGKQETQYF
TGCGCCAGCAGCCAGGGGACAGGGAAACAAGAGACCCAGTACTTC
>NA|TRBV6-5|TRBJ2-7|NA
CASSNDRMGEQYF
TGTGCCAGCAGTAACGACAGGATGGGCGAGCAGTACTTC
>few|TRBV2|TRBJ1-1|NA
CASSEKGGVTEAFF
TGTGCCAGCAGTGAAAAGGGAGGGGTCACTGAAGCTTTCTTT
>NA|TRBV6-5|TRBJ2-3|TRBD2
CASSPRLAATDTQYF
TGTGCCAGCAGTCCCAGACTAGCGGCCACAGATACGCAGTATTTT
>NA|TRBV2|TRBJ1-2|TRBD1
CASNEGGVQGAFFTF
TGTGCCAGCAATGAGGGGGGAGTCCAGGGGGCCTTTTTCACCTTC
>NA|TRBV15|TRBJ2-1|NA
CATSAGPYNEQFF
TGTGCCACCAGCGCAGGGCCCTACAATGAGCAGTTCTTC
>NA|TRBV28|TRBJ2-3|TRBD2
CASSTRGGALTDTQYF
TGTGCCAGCAGTACCCGGGGGGGGGCCCTTACAGATACGCAGTATTTT
>NA|TRBV27|TRBJ2-5|TRBD2
CASSPRASGHNQETQYF
TGTGCCAGCAGTCCAAGGGCTAGCGGGCATAACCAAGAGACCCAGTACTTC